The 32 T cell receptor beta chains reported below all come from one sample, sequenced in a study of neurological immune-mediated disorders. TCRdb reprocessed the 5' RACE reads via MiXCR and lists one record per CDR3 protein. Seen here are 10,000 to 12,000 distinct CDR3 sequences, 22% observed once, and the top ten hold roughly 15%. The sample taken for sequencing was CD8+ T cells from blood. The receptors shown here come from a middle-aged woman with multiple sclerosis.

The gene calls are TRBV5-1 and TRBJ2-5; possible D gene TRBD1, 6 bases. CDR1 and CDR2 from the germline V gene are SGHRS and YFSETQ. There are 15 residues in the CDR3. The V end lost 4 bases, the J end lost 0 bases, and 13 bases lay between the germline ends. The DNA for the CDR3 is TGCGCCAGCAGCATTACGGACAGTGACCAAGAGACCCAGTACTTC. It is translated as CASSITDSDQETQYF.

This clonotype is medium-sized in the sample. This rearrangement joins TRBV9 to TRBJ2-7; 7 bases map to TRBD1. V shed 0 bases, J shed 3 bases, and the junction held 6 bases outside the gene matches. This CDR3 has 15 amino acids. CDR1 is SGDLS and CDR2 is YYNGEE in the germline V gene. CDR3 loop: CASSVGGTADYEQYF. DNA for the CDR3: TGTGCCAGCAGCGTAGGGGGGACAGCTGACTACGAGCAGTACTTC.

This clonotype occurred many times. The V gene is TRBV3-1, the J gene TRBJ2-3; 11 positions match TRBD1. CDR1 and CDR2 from the germline V gene are LGHDT and YNNKEL (reference sequence). This CDR3 is 16 amino acids long. Losses at the gene ends were 6 bases for V and 3 bases for J; bases not matched to a gene: 8. The CDR3 nucleotides are TGTGCCAGCAGTGAAGGGACAGGGGGTTTTACAGATACGCAGTATTTT. Protein: CASSEGTGGFTDTQYF.

This clonotype was seen only a few times. The chain links TRBV5-5 to TRBJ1-4; maybe TRBD1 (5 bases). This CDR3 comprises 16 residues. Trimming shortened V by 1 base and J by 7 bases, and 17 bases separated the two germline ends. CDR1 is SGHKS, CDR2 YYEKEE, per germline (reference sequence). The CDR3 DNA follows: TGTGCCAGCAGCTTGCCCGCAACGGACAACCCTGAAAAACTGTTTTTT. This encodes CASSLPATDNPEKLFF.

The V and J genes are TRBV5-1 and TRBJ2-2; D call uncertain. The germline gives CDR1 SGHRS, CDR2 YFSETQ. The CDR3 is 12 amino acids. Trimming cost V 3 bases and J 2 bases, with 2 bases left between them. CDR3 loop: CASSYNTGELFF. CDR3 nucleotide sequence: TGCGCCAGCAGCTATAACACCGGGGAGCTGTTTTTT.

The chain joins TRBV20-1 to TRBJ2-7; 7 bases fit TRBD2. The trim removed 3 bases at V and 0 bases at J, leaving 5 bases unmatched. This CDR3 is built from 14 residues. The germline V gene encodes CDR1 DFQATT and CDR2 SNEGSKA (reference sequence). The CDR3: CSASGRGSSYEQYF. CDR3 coding DNA: TGCAGTGCTAGTGGACGCGGGAGCTCCTACGAGCAGTACTTC.

This clonotype was observed many times. The chain recombines TRBV9 with TRBJ2-7; 7 bases match TRBD1. After removal of 0 bases from V and 3 bases from J, the junction contained 6 bases not matched to a gene. There are 15 residues in the CDR3. Germline CDR1 and CDR2: SGDLS and YYNGEE. The DNA of the CDR3 is TGTGCCAGCAGCGTAGGGGCAGGGGGAAGCTACGAGCAGTACTTC. Translating it yields CASSVGAGGSYEQYF. The full variable domain, completed using reference TRBV9 and TRBJ2-7, is DSGVTQTPKHLITATGQRVTLRCSPRSGDLSVYWYQQSLDQGLQFLIQYYNGEERAKGNILERFSAQQFPDLHSELNLSSLELGDSALYFCASSVGAGGSYEQYFGPGTRLTVT.

This clonotype was detected many times. V gene TRBV7-8 combines with J gene TRBJ2-1, with TRBD1 matching 7 bases. Per germline, CDR1 SGHVS and CDR2 FQNEAQ. This CDR3 is 13 amino acids long. V lost 0 bases and J lost 15; bases outside the gene matches: 8. Here the CDR3 reads CASSLALAGGLFF. For the CDR3, the DNA is TGTGCCAGCAGCTTAGCGCTGGCAGGGGGTCTGTTCTTC.

By sample fraction, this clonotype is medium-sized. The chain combines TRBV4-1 with TRBJ2-3; TRBD2 might be the D (7 bases). V was trimmed by 1 base and J by 2 bases, leaving 10 bases between them. CDR1 MGHRA and CDR2 YSYEKL come from the germline V gene. This CDR3 spans 15 amino acids. CDR3 region: CASSQAGGLTDTQYF. The CDR3 coding sequence is TGCGCCAGCAGCCAAGCGGGGGGCCTCACAGATACGCAGTATTTT.

This clonotype was seen repeatedly, ten times or more. V is TRBV7-9 and J is TRBJ2-7, with a tentative D call TRBD2 (5 bases). V lost 3 bases, J lost 2 bases, and 11 bases lay in between. The germline V gene encodes CDR1 SEHNR and CDR2 FQNEAQ (reference sequence). The length of the CDR3 is 14 residues. The CDR3 region is CASSFGGIAYEQYF. Written as DNA, the CDR3 is TGTGCCAGCAGCTTTGGAGGTATTGCCTACGAGCAGTACTTC.

This clonotype was seen more than once but under ten times. The rearrangement links TRBV6-5 to TRBJ1-1; 9 nucleotides line up with TRBD1. Germline-derived CDR1 and CDR2 are MNHEY and SVGAGI. The CDR3 has 15 residues. V lost 7 bases and J lost 6; bases outside the gene matches: 12. The CDR3 reads CASNTGGLPGPEAFF. The CDR3 region has the DNA TGTGCCAGCAATACAGGGGGCCTTCCGGGGCCTGAAGCTTTCTTT.

This clonotype was counted at least ten times. V gene TRBV12-3 or TRBV12-4 combines with J gene TRBJ2-7; perhaps TRBD2 as D (6 bases). The V end lost 7 bases, the J end lost 2 bases, and 15 bases lay between the germline ends. CDR3 size: 14 residues. The CDR3 region has the DNA TGTGCCAGCACCGTGACTAGTATCCCCTACGAGCAGTACTTC. Protein sequence: CASTVTSIPYEQYF.

The V gene is TRBV11-2, the J gene TRBJ1-1; D is possibly TRBD1 (5 bases). The CDR3 runs 13 residues. Germline V gene data show CDR1 as SGHAT and CDR2 as FQNNGV. With 1 base removed from V and 6 bases from J, the gap between germline ends came to 9 bases. The CDR3: CASSLGLGAEAFF. The CDR3 DNA sequence: TGTGCCAGCAGCTTAGGGTTAGGGGCTGAAGCTTTCTTT.

A remark on this clonotype: An end of the junction does not agree with germline; a read error may underlie this. This chain connects TRBV5-6 to TRBJ1-5; 9 bases line up with TRBD1. This CDR3 comprises 16 residues. Looked up from germline, CDR1 is SGHDT and CDR2 is YYEEEE. The CDR3 protein is CASSLGTGWNNQPQHF. The CDR3 bases are TGTGCCAGCAGTTTGGGGACAGGGTGGAACAATCAGCCCCAGCATTTT.

The genes are TRBV4-2 and TRBJ2-2; 7 bases are a match to TRBD2. Germline V gene lookup returns CDR1 LGHNA and CDR2 YNFKEQ. This CDR3 has 16 amino acids. With V trimmed by 1 base and J by 0 bases, 2 bases remained unmatched. The CDR3 region has the DNA TGTGCCAGCAGCCAAGGACTAGCTACGAACACCGGGGAGCTGTTTTTT. As protein: CASSQGLATNTGELFF.

This clonotype appeared many times. The chain combines TRBV5-1 with TRBJ2-1; D not certain. This CDR3 spans 13 amino acids. Per the germline V gene, CDR1 is SGHRS and CDR2 is YFSETQ. Trimming shortened V by 0 bases and J by 7 bases, and 8 bases separated the two germline ends. CDR3 sequence: CASSLGSRNEQFF. In DNA, the CDR3 is TGCGCCAGCAGCTTGGGCTCAAGGAATGAGCAGTTCTTC. Full variable domain (rest looked up from reference TRBV5-1 and TRBJ2-1): KAGVTQTPRYLIKTRGQQVTLSCSPISGHRSVSWYQQTPGQGLQFLFEYFSETQRNKGNFPGRFSGRQFSNSRSEMNVSTLELGDSALYLCASSLGSRNEQFFGPGTRLTVL.

Judged by abundance, this clonotype is medium-sized. J is TRBJ1-2 and V is TRBV4-1, with D maybe TRBD1 (6 bases). Trimming shortened V by 8 bases and J by 8 bases, and 21 bases separated the two germline ends. Germline CDR1 MGHRA, CDR2 YSYEKL. This CDR3 comprises 14 residues. The CDR3 nucleotides read TGCGCCAGCCTGCCTCCAGGACAGACCCTGGGCTACACCTTC. Translation gives CASLPPGQTLGYTF.

This clonotype has at least ten counts. This chain links TRBV10-1 with TRBJ2-7; the D is unclear. Germline V gene data show CDR1 as WNHNN and CDR2 as SYGVQD (reference sequence). The CDR3 runs to 13 residues. Trimming took 2 bases from V and 1 from J, leaving 6 bases between them. The CDR3, as DNA: TGCGCCAGCAGTGAGACGCAGTCCTACGAGCAGTACTTC. It encodes CASSETQSYEQYF.

Sample share makes this clonotype medium-sized (0.01 to 0.1%). V is TRBV15 and J is TRBJ2-7; weak D call: TRBD2 (5 bases). Deletions cut 3 bases from V and 5 bases from J, with 11 bases between. The CDR3 is 13 amino acids. The germline CDR1 and CDR2 sequences are LNHNV and YYDKDF (reference sequence). CDR3 sequence reads: CATSRLEGHEQYF. The CDR3 DNA follows: TGTGCCACCAGCAGGCTAGAGGGCCACGAGCAGTACTTC. The entire variable domain, with the rest obtained from reference TRBV15 and TRBJ2-7, is as follows: DAMVIQNPRYQVTQFGKPVTLSCSQTLNHNVMYWYQQKSSQAPKLLFHYYDKDFNNEADTPDNFQSRRPNTSFCFLDIRSPGLGDTAMYLCATSRLEGHEQYFGPGTRLTVT.

This clonotype was observed many times. The CDR3 bases are TGTGCCAGCAGCCATGGCAGTTATCAGCCCCAGCATTTT. The encoded protein is CASSHGSYQPQHF. The genes are TRBV5-8 and TRBJ1-5; D ambiguous. Trimming shortened V by 4 bases and J by 5 bases, and 10 bases separated the two germline ends. Germline CDR1 is SGHTS and CDR2 is YDEGEE. The CDR3 length is 13 residues.

This clonotype counts as medium-sized (0.01 to 0.1%). The V gene is TRBV25-1, the J gene TRBJ2-7; 8 positions agree with TRBD1. The CDR3 runs to 15 residues. Trimming cost V 1 base and J 3 bases; bases outside gene matches: 5. CDR1 and CDR2 (germline): MGHDK, SYGVNS. CDR3: CASSESGTGFYEQYF. The CDR3 DNA sequence: TGTGCCAGCAGTGAATCCGGGACAGGCTTCTACGAGCAGTACTTC.

This clonotype qualifies as medium-sized (0.01 to 0.1%). This chain connects TRBV29-1 to TRBJ2-7; TRBD2 matches at 7 bases. V gave up 1 base and J gave up 0 bases; unmatched junction bases: 6. CDR1 is SQVTM and CDR2 is ANQGSEA in the germline V gene. This CDR3 has 15 residues. CDR3 sequence reads: CSVEAMGGNSYEQYF. The CDR3 nucleotides read TGCAGCGTTGAAGCTATGGGGGGGAACTCCTACGAGCAGTACTTC.

This clonotype was seen at least ten times. The rearrangement joins TRBV20-1 to TRBJ1-2, with TRBD1 as a possible D gene (6 bases). The CDR3 is 15 residues long. The V end lost 2 bases, the J end lost 4 bases, and 17 bases lay between the germline ends. Looked up from germline, CDR1 is DFQATT and CDR2 is SNEGSKA (reference sequence). The CDR3 region has the DNA TGCAGTGCTAGATGGCCTCCACGGGGGGCCTATGGCTACACCTTC. Protein: CSARWPPRGAYGYTF.

There are a few counts of this clonotype. V and J are TRBV14 and TRBJ2-1; unclear D gene. The ends were cut back, 1 base at V and 4 bases at J, with 2 bases in the middle. The CDR3 spans 12 residues. Germline CDR1 SGHDN, CDR2 FVKESK. The CDR3 protein is CASSQGYNEQFF. CDR3 in DNA: TGTGCCAGCAGCCAAGGGTACAATGAGCAGTTCTTC.

This clonotype was recorded many times. The chain is built from TRBV6-5 and TRBJ1-1; TRBD1 matches 11 bases. Germline V CDR1 and CDR2: MNHEY, SVGAGI. The CDR3 length is 12 residues. V trimming: 6 bases; J trimming: 14 bases; junction bases outside the gene matches: 8. The CDR3 reads CASSLGTGGSFF. Written as DNA, the CDR3 is TGTGCCAGCAGCTTAGGGACAGGGGGTTCGTTCTTT.

In this sample, this clonotype turned up many times. This CDR3 is CASSVAQGGEQFF. CDR3 DNA sequence: TGTGCCAGCAGCGTCGCACAGGGCGGTGAGCAGTTCTTC. This rearrangement joins TRBV9 to TRBJ2-1, with D perhaps matching TRBD1 (6 bases). The CDR3 runs to 13 residues. V was cut by 2 bases and J by 9 bases, with 12 bases left in between. Germline V lookup: CDR1 SGDLS, CDR2 YYNGEE.

This clonotype was seen repeatedly, ten times or more. This chain connects TRBV7-9 to TRBJ1-1, with D unresolved. V shed 2 bases and J shed 9 bases, with 19 bases lying between them. Germline CDR1 SEHNR, CDR2 FQNEAQ (reference sequence). The CDR3 has 15 amino acids. The CDR3 loop reads CASSLTSGFGVKAFF. CDR3 nucleotides: TGTGCCAGCAGCTTAACCTCGGGCTTTGGGGTGAAAGCTTTCTTT.

This clonotype was seen at least ten times. This chain joins TRBV7-8 and TRBJ2-3, with unresolved D. The CDR3 is 12 residues long. The germline CDR1 and CDR2 sequences are SGHVS and FQNEAQ. Trimming shortened V by 2 bases and J by 3 bases, and 3 bases separated the two germline ends. CDR3 bases: TGTGCCAGCAGCTTAATAACAGATACGCAGTATTTT. Translation: CASSLITDTQYF.

This clonotype was found many times. The chain carries TRBV7-7 and TRBJ2-7; possibly TRBD2 for D (6 bases). CDR3 length equals 14 residues. V lost 5 bases, J lost 0 bases, and 11 bases lay in between. Germline-derived CDR1 and CDR2 are SSHAT and FNYEAQ (reference sequence). This chain's CDR3 is CASSPDGSSYEQYF. The CDR3 DNA is TGTGCCAGCAGCCCCGACGGGAGCTCCTACGAGCAGTACTTC.

The chain carries TRBV5-6 and TRBJ2-1, with 8 bases identical to TRBD1. V dropped 4 bases and J dropped 5; count of bases not matched to a gene: 8. Germline CDR1 reads SGHDT; CDR2 reads YYEEEE. The CDR3 has 15 residues. The DNA of the CDR3 is TGTGCCAGCAGCGCAGCAGGACAGGGTGACAATGAGCAGTTCTTC. Its protein is CASSAAGQGDNEQFF.

This clonotype has at least ten counts. The chain joins TRBV11-1 to TRBJ2-1, with D perhaps TRBD1 (5 bases). There are 16 residues in the CDR3. V shed 0 bases and J shed 4 bases, with 13 bases lying between them. CDR1 is SGHAT, CDR2 FQDESV, per germline (reference sequence). The CDR3 is CASSLALGAGYNEQFF. The CDR3 nucleotides are TGTGCCAGCAGCTTAGCGCTAGGGGCAGGTTACAATGAGCAGTTCTTC.

J is TRBJ1-1 and V is TRBV6-1; D uncertain. The germline V gene has CDR1 MNHNS and CDR2 SASEGT. V lost 1 base and J lost 3, with 12 bases in between. The CDR3 length is 15 residues. The DNA of the CDR3 is TGTGCCAGCAGTGAAGGAAGGGCGGGTGACACTGAAGCTTTCTTT. Translating it yields CASSEGRAGDTEAFF.